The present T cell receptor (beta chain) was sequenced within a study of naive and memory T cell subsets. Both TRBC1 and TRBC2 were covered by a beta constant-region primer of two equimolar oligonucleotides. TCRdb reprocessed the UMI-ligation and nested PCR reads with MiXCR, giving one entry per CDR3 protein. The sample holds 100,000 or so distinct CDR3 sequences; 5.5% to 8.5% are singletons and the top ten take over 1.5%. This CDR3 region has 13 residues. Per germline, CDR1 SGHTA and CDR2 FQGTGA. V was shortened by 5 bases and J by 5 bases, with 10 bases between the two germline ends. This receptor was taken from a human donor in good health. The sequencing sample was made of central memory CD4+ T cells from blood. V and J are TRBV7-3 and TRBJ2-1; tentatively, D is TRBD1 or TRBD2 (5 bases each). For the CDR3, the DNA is TGTGCCAGCAGCGTGGGACCGAACAATGAGCAGTTCTTC. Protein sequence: CASSVGPNNEQFF.